These T cell receptor beta chains were read from a single sample in a study of PD-1 blockade in classical Hodgkin lymphoma. Some clones are missing from TCRdb's copy, which holds only in-frame ones; the method was immunoSEQ multiplex PCR. The profile shows 95,000 to 100,000 clones, around 89% of them singletons. This specimen was peripheral blood mononuclear cells (PBMCs), taken before the second cycle of nivolumab. Receptor source: a human donor with classical Hodgkin lymphoma. CDR3s include the opening cysteine and the closing phenylalanine or tryptophan. Each record gives: V gene, J gene, D gene, clone size, CDR3 protein, CDR3 DNA. A D gene is named only where the DNA matches it firmly. Size tells how often a clone was seen (once, few, many) or the class of an expanded clone, and some rows leave it out.

>TRBV11-3|TRBJ2-2|.|.
CASSQLSDGSNTGELFF
TGTGCCAGCAGCCAACTCTCCGACGGTTCGAACACCGGGGAGCTGTTTTTT
>TRBV7-8|TRBJ1-1|TRBD1|.
CASSLSTEGGWNTEAFF
TGTGCCAGCAGCTTAAGTACGGAAGGGGGCTGGAACACTGAAGCTTTCTTT
>TRBV7-2|TRBJ2-7|TRBD1|once
CASSLDRDRALYEQYF
TGTGCCAGCAGCTTAGACCGGGACAGGGCACTTTACGAGCAGTACTTC
>TRBV13|TRBJ2-7|.|few
CASSLFPPGEQYF
TGTGCCAGCAGCTTATTCCCTCCGGGGGAGCAGTACTTC
>TRBV7-9|TRBJ2-3|TRBD2|.
CASSHILRGGPTDTQYF
TGTGCCAGCAGCCACATCTTACGGGGGGGCCCCACAGATACGCAGTATTTT
>TRBV28|TRBJ2-3|TRBD2|.
CASSLTSRLASSTDTQYF
TGTGCCAGCAGTCTTACCTCCCGACTAGCGTCGAGCACAGATACGCAGTATTTT
>TRBV6-6|TRBJ2-7|TRBD1|.
CASRGTAISYEQYF
TGTGCCAGCAGGGGGACAGCTATCTCCTACGAGCAGTACTTC
>TRBV5-1|TRBJ1-6|TRBD1|.
CASRPGQGYNSPLHF
TGCGCCAGCAGACCCGGACAGGGCTATAATTCACCCCTCCACTTT
>TRBV7-2|TRBJ1-3|.|.
CASSLGVSGNTIYF
TGTGCCAGCAGCTTGGGTGTCTCTGGAAACACCATATATTTT
>TRBV7-3|TRBJ2-2|.|.
CASSPNTGELFF
TGTGCCAGCAGCCCTAACACCGGGGAGCTGTTTTTT
>TRBV5-6|TRBJ1-6|.|.
CASALAGSALSLHF
TGTGCCAGCGCTCTTGCAGGATCGGCGCTTTCCCTCCACTTT
>TRBV9|TRBJ1-2|TRBD1|.
CASSGEGQGAGLPQHNYGYTF
TGTGCCAGCAGCGGGGAGGGGCAGGGGGCGGGTTTGCCTCAACACAACTATGGCTACACCTTC
>TRBV19|TRBJ2-7|.|.
CASSIVQGPVYEQYF
TGTGCCAGTAGTATAGTCCAGGGACCCGTCTACGAGCAGTACTTC
>TRBV4-2|TRBJ2-5|.|.
CASSQVVGVRETQYF
TGTGCCAGCAGCCAAGTAGTTGGGGTCAGGGAGACCCAGTACTTC
>TRBV5-1|TRBJ1-4|.|.
CASSLGLGYAVGEKLFF
TGCGCCAGCAGCCTTGGTTTGGGCTACGCGGTGGGTGAAAAACTGTTTTTT
>TRBV5-6|TRBJ2-1|.|.
CASSFLDPAVLSYNEQFF
TGTGCCAGCAGCTTTTTAGACCCGGCAGTCCTCTCCTACAATGAGCAGTTCTTC
>TRBV18|TRBJ2-3|.|.
CASSPADTQYF
TGTGCCAGCTCACCAGCAGATACGCAGTATTTT
>TRBV18|TRBJ2-5|.|.
CASSPPLGQGRQTQYF
TGTGCCAGCTCACCACCTTTAGGCCAGGGTAGGCAGACCCAGTACTTC
>TRBV19|TRBJ1-4|TRBD1|.
CASREGALNEKLFF
TGTGCCAGTAGGGAGGGGGCCTTAAATGAAAAACTGTTTTTT
>TRBV19|TRBJ1-1|.|.
CASSNHWQMNTEAFF
TGTGCCAGTAGTAACCACTGGCAGATGAACACTGAAGCTTTCTTT
>TRBV5-4|TRBJ2-6|TRBD1|.
CASSLAQGGLVGANVLTF
TGTGCCAGCAGCTTGGCACAGGGGGGTTTGGTTGGGGCCAACGTCCTGACTTTC
>TRBV27|TRBJ2-3|.|once
CASSPLAMYTDTQYF
TGTGCCAGCAGCCCACTAGCTATGTACACAGATACGCAGTATTTT
>TRBV4-1|TRBJ2-5|TRBD1|.
CASSQEVQDRAETQYF
TGCGCCAGCAGCCAAGAGGTGCAGGACAGGGCAGAGACCCAGTACTTC
>TRBV29-1|TRBJ2-5|TRBD1|.
CSVSGAGGWGWETQYF
TGCAGCGTCAGCGGAGCAGGGGGTTGGGGGTGGGAGACCCAGTACTTC
>TRBV7-8|TRBJ1-2|TRBD1|.
CASSPGQGGYGYTF
TGTGCCAGCAGCCCCGGGCAGGGGGGCTATGGCTACACCTTC
>TRBV7-2|TRBJ2-1|.|.
CASSFLHEQFF
TGTGCCAGCAGCTTTTTGCATGAGCAGTTCTTC
>TRBV5-8|TRBJ2-5|.|.
CASSTGTPALKTQYF
TGTGCCAGCAGCACCGGGACCCCCGCTCTAAAGACCCAGTACTTC
>TRBV28|TRBJ1-1|TRBD1|.
CASSWDRVNTEAFF
TGTGCCAGCAGTTGGGACAGGGTGAACACTGAAGCTTTCTTT
>TRBV5-4|TRBJ2-5|.|.
CASSSPLLHQETQYF
TGTGCCAGCAGCTCCCCGCTCCTACACCAAGAGACCCAGTACTTC
>TRBV2|TRBJ1-3|TRBD1|.
CASSDIRTGSGNTIYF
TGTGCCAGCAGTGATATTCGGACAGGGTCCGGAAACACCATATATTTT
>TRBV19|TRBJ2-2|.|.
CASGTGFPGELFF
TGTGCCAGTGGTACAGGGTTTCCCGGGGAGCTGTTTTTT
>TRBV5-1|TRBJ2-1|.|.
CASSRDGENEQFF
TGCGCCAGCAGCAGGGACGGGGAAAATGAGCAGTTCTTC
>TRBV7-9|TRBJ2-5|TRBD2|.
CASSFPGGGPQETQYF
TGTGCCAGCAGCTTCCCGGGGGGAGGGCCCCAAGAGACCCAGTACTTC
>TRBV5-1|TRBJ2-3|TRBD2|.
CASSDLAGGTDTQYF
TGCGCCAGCAGCGACCTAGCGGGGGGGACAGATACGCAGTATTTT
>TRBV4-1|TRBJ2-7|TRBD1|.
CASSHDRGVNYEQYF
TGCGCCAGCAGCCACGACAGGGGCGTAAACTACGAGCAGTACTTC
>TRBV11-2|TRBJ2-7|.|.
CASSLVRVPGDYEQYF
TGTGCCAGCAGCTTAGTACGGGTCCCTGGGGATTACGAGCAGTACTTC
>TRBV2|TRBJ1-5|.|few
CASSEVAVGNQPQHF
TGTGCCAGCAGTGAAGTGGCAGTGGGCAATCAGCCCCAGCATTTT
>TRBV5-4|TRBJ2-1|.|once
CASSLDLRTAPYNEQFF
TGTGCCAGCAGCTTGGACCTTCGCACGGCCCCCTACAATGAGCAGTTCTTC
>TRBV7-7|TRBJ1-2|TRBD1|.
CASSSGQGKRGYTF
TGTGCCAGCAGCTCCGGACAGGGGAAGAGGGGCTACACCTTC
>TRBV6-5|TRBJ1-3|TRBD1|.
CASGKQGFGNTIYF
TGTGCCAGCGGGAAACAGGGGTTTGGAAACACCATATATTTT
>TRBV2|TRBJ1-6|.|.
CASNSGGDPNPFNSPLHF
TGTGCCAGCAACTCGGGCGGAGACCCGAACCCATTTAATTCACCCCTCCACTTT
>TRBV11-2|TRBJ2-1|TRBD2|.
CASSLGFGGGNEQFF
TGTGCCAGCAGCTTGGGCTTCGGGGGGGGTAATGAGCAGTTCTTC
>TRBV7-6|TRBJ2-1|.|.
CASSLGADHYNEQFF
TGTGCCAGCAGCTTAGGGGCTGACCACTACAATGAGCAGTTCTTC
>TRBV9|TRBJ1-5|.|.
CASSLTGQQNQPQHF
TGTGCCAGCAGCTTGACAGGACAGCAAAATCAGCCCCAGCATTTT
>TRBV5-1|TRBJ2-5|.|.
CASSLEETQYF
TGCGCCAGCAGCTTGGAGGAGACCCAGTACTTC
>TRBV2|TRBJ2-1|TRBD2|.
CAISRGGPYNEQFF
TGTGCCATCTCGCGGGGGGGGCCATACAATGAGCAGTTCTTC
>TRBV7-2|TRBJ1-4|.|once
CASRQPPGEKLFF
TGTGCCAGCAGGCAACCCCCGGGTGAAAAACTGTTTTTT
>TRBV30|TRBJ1-5|.|.
CAWSASHFNQPQHF
TGTGCCTGGAGTGCTAGTCATTTCAATCAGCCCCAGCATTTT
>TRBV4-2|TRBJ2-1|TRBD1|.
CASSQDWDRATSYNEQFF
TGTGCCAGCAGCCAAGATTGGGACAGGGCAACCTCCTACAATGAGCAGTTCTTC
>TRBV11-2|TRBJ1-6|.|once
CASSFRTEPGPPLHF
TGTGCCAGCAGCTTCCGGACAGAACCAGGACCACCCCTCCACTTT
>TRBV6-6|TRBJ2-2|.|once
CASSWDGLNTGELFF
TGTGCCAGCAGCTGGGACGGCTTGAACACCGGGGAGCTGTTTTTT
>TRBV6-6|TRBJ1-2|.|.
CASMGNYGYTF
TGTGCCAGCATGGGGAACTATGGCTACACCTTC
>TRBV11-2|TRBJ1-5|TRBD1|.
CASSLDRGNQPQHF
TGTGCCAGCAGCTTGGACAGGGGCAATCAGCCCCAGCATTTT
>TRBV5-1|TRBJ2-3|.|.
CASSWGAADTQYF
TGCGCCAGCAGCTGGGGGGCCGCTGATACGCAGTATTTT
>TRBV11-2|TRBJ2-5|TRBD2|.
CASSSGHGGLAGIGETQYF
TGTGCCAGCAGCTCCGGCCACGGGGGACTAGCGGGGATTGGAGAGACCCAGTACTTC
>TRBV11-2|TRBJ1-1|.|.
CASSLGTVNTEAFF
TGTGCCAGCAGCTTAGGCACAGTGAACACTGAAGCTTTCTTT
>TRBV5-8|TRBJ2-7|TRBD1|.
CASSLWDSSYEQYF
TGTGCCAGCAGCTTGTGGGACAGCTCCTACGAGCAGTACTTC
>TRBV5-4|TRBJ1-2|.|.
CASSLGQRAYGYTF
TGTGCCAGCAGCTTGGGACAGCGAGCTTATGGCTACACCTTC
>TRBV7-2|TRBJ2-3|.|.
CASSLSQGGSGADTQYF
TGTGCCAGCAGCTTAAGCCAGGGGGGAAGTGGGGCAGATACGCAGTATTTT
>TRBV9|TRBJ2-7|.|few
CASSAQGEQYF
TGTGCCAGCAGCGCCCAAGGCGAGCAGTACTTC